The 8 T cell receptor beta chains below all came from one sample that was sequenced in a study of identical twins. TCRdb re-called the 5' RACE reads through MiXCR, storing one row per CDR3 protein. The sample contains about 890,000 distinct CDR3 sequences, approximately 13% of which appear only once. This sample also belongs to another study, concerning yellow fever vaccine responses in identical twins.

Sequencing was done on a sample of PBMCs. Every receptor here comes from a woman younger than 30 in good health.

The CDR3 DNA is TGTGCCAGCAGTTTAACCATAACCAACACTGAAGCTTTCTTT. Translation: CASSLTITNTEAFF. V and J are TRBV12-3 or TRBV12-4 and TRBJ1-1; D is unclear. The germline V and J ends were trimmed by 2 bases and 2 bases, with 9 bases remaining between them. This CDR3 has 14 amino acids.

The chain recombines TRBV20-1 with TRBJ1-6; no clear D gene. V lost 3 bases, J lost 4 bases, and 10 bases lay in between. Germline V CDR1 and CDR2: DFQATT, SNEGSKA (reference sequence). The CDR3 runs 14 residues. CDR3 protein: CSASVGLYNSPLHF. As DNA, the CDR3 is TGCAGTGCTAGTGTAGGGTTATATAATTCACCCCTCCACTTT.

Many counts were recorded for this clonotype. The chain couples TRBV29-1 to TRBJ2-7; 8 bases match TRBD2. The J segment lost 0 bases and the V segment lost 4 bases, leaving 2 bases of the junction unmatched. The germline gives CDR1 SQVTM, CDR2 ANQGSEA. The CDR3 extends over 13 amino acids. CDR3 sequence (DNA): TGCAGCGTTGGCGGGGGGAGCTCCTACGAGCAGTACTTC. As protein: CSVGGGSSYEQYF.

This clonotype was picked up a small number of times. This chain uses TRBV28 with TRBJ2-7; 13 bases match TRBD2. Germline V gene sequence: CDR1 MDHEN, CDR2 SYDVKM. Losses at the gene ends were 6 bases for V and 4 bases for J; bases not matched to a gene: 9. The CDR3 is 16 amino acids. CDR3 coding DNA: TGTGCCAGCAGCTCTAGGACTAGCGGGGGAGGATACGAGCAGTACGTC. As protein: CASSSRTSGGGYEQYV.

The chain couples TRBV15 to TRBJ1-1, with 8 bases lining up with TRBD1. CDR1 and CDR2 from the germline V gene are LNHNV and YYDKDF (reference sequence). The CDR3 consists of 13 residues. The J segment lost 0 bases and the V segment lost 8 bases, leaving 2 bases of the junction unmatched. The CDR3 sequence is CATGTGLNTEAFF. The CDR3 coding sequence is TGTGCCACCGGGACAGGCCTGAACACTGAAGCTTTCTTT.

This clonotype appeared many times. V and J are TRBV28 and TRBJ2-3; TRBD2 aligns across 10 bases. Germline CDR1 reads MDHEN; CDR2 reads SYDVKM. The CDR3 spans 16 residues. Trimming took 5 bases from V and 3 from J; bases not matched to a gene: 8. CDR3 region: CASSPRAGGRTDTQYF. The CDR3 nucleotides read TGTGCCAGCAGTCCTCGAGCGGGGGGGCGAACAGATACGCAGTATTTT.

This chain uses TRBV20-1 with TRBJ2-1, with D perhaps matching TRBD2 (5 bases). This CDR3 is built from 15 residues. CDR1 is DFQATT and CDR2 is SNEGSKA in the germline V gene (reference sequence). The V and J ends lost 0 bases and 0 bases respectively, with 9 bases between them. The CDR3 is CSARDDGISYNEQFF. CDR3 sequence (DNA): TGCAGTGCTAGAGATGACGGGATCTCCTACAATGAGCAGTTCTTC.

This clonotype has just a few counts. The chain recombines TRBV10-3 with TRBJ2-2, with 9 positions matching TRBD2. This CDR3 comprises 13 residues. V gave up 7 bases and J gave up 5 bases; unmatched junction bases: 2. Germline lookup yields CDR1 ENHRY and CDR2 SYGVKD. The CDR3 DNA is TGTGCCATCAATAGCGGGGGAACCGGGGAGCTGTTTTTT. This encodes CAINSGGTGELFF.